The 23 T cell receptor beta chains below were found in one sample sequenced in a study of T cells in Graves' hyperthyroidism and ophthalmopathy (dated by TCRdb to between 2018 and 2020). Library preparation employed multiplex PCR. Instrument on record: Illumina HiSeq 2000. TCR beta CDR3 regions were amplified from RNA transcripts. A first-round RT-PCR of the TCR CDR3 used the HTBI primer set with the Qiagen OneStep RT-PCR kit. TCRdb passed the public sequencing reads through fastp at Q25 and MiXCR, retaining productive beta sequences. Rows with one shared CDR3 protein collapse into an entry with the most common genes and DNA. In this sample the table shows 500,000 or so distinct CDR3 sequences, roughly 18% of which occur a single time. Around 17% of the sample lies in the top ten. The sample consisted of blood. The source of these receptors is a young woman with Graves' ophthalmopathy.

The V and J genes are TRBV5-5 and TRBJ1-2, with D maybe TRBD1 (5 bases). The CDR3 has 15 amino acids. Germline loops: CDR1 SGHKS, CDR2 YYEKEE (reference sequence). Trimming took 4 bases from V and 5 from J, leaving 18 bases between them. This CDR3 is CASSPGAYITYGYTF. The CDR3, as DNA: TGTGCCAGCAGCCCCGGGGCGTATATTACTTATGGCTACACCTTC.

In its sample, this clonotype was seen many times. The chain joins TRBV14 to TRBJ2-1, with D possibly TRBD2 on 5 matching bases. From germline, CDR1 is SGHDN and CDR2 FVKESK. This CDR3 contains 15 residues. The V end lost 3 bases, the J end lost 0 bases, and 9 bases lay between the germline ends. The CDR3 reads CASSHGLSSYNEQFF. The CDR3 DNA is TGTGCCAGCAGCCATGGACTGAGCTCCTACAATGAGCAGTTCTTC.

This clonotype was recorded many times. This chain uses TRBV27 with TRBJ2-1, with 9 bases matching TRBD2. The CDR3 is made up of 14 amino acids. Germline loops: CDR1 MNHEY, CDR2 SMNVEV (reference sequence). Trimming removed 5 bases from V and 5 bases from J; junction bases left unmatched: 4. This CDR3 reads CASSVLAGDNEQFF. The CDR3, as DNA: TGTGCCAGCAGTGTACTAGCGGGCGACAATGAGCAGTTCTTC.

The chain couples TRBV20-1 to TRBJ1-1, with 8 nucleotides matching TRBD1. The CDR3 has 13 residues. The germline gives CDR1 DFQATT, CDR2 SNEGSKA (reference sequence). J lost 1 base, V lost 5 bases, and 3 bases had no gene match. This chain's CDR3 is CSARDRKNTEAFF. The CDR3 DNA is TGCAGTGCTCGGGACAGGAAGAACACTGAAGCTTTCTTT.

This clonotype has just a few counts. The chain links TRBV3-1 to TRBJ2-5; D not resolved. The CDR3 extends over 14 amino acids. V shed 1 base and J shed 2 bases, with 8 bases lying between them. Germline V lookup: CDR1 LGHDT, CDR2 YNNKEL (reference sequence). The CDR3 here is CASSQGSSQETQYF. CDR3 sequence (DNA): TGTGCCAGCAGCCAAGGAAGCTCACAAGAGACCCAGTACTTC.

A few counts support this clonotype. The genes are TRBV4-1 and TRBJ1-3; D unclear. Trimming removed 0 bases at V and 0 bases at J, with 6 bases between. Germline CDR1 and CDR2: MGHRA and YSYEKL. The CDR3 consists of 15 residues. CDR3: CASSQDPGSGNTIYF. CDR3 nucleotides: TGCGCCAGCAGCCAAGATCCCGGCTCTGGAAACACCATATATTTT.

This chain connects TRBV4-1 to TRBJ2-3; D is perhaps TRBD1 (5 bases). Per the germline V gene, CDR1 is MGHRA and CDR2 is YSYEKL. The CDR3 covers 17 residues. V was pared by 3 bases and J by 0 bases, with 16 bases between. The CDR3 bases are TGCGCCAGCAGCCAGTTGCGGACATCTAGAAGCACAGATACGCAGTATTTT. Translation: CASSQLRTSRSTDTQYF.

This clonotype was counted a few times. CDR3 nucleotide sequence: TGTGCCAGCTCACCACTCCGACTAGCGGGGAACCAAGAGACCCAGTACTTC. Translation: CASSPLRLAGNQETQYF. This chain joins TRBV7-9 and TRBJ2-5; TRBD2 matches 11 bases. The germline gives CDR1 SEHNR, CDR2 FQNEAQ (reference sequence). Germline trimming cut 8 bases from V and 0 bases from J; bases unmatched to any gene: 11. The CDR3 is made up of 17 amino acids.

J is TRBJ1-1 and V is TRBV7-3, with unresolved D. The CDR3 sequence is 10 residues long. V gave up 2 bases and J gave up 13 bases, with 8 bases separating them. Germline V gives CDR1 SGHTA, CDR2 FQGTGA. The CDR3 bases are TGTGCCAGCAGCTTATGGTGCCATTTCTTT. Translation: CASSLWCHFF.

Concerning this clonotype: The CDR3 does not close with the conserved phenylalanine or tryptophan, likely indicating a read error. The CDR3 here is CASSQGSSGTYEQYL. The CDR3 DNA sequence: TGCGCCAGCAGCCAAGGGTCTAGCGGGACCTACGAGCAGTACCTC. The chain employs TRBV4-1 and TRBJ2-7; 9 bases are a match to TRBD2. V lost 1 base, J lost 2 bases, and 3 bases stayed unmatched. This CDR3 has 15 residues. The V gene's germline CDR1 is MGHRA and CDR2 YSYEKL.

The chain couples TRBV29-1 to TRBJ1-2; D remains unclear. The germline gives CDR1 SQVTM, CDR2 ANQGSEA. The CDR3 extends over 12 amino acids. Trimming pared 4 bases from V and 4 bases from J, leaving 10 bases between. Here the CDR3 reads CSVVPDVYGYTF. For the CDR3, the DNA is TGCAGCGTTGTACCGGACGTCTATGGCTACACCTTC.

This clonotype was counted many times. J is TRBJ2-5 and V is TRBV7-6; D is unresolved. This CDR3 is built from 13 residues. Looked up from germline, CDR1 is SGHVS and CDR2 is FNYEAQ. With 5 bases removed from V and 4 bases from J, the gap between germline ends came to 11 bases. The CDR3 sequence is CASSPSLGETQYF. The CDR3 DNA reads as TGTGCCAGCAGCCCCAGTCTAGGAGAGACCCAGTACTTC.

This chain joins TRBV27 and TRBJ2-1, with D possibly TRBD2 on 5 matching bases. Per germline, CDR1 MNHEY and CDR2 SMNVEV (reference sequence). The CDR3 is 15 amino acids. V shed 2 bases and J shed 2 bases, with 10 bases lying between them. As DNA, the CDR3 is TGTGCCAGCAGTTTAAGCGGCCCCCCCTACAATGAGCAGTTCTTC. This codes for CASSLSGPPYNEQFF.

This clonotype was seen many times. CDR3 amino acids: CASSLLDGRGGYTF. The CDR3 coding sequence is TGTGCCAGCAGCCTATTGGACGGCCGAGGAGGCTACACCTTC. The V gene is TRBV27, the J gene TRBJ1-2, with unresolved D. Trimming left V 6 bases short and J 8 bases short, with 19 bases between. This CDR3 has 14 residues. CDR1 is MNHEY and CDR2 is SMNVEV in the germline V gene (reference sequence).

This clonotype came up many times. This CDR3 is CAWSVQLGGTEAFF. The CDR3 DNA is TGTGCCTGGAGTGTACAATTGGGTGGGACTGAAGCTTTCTTT. The chain has TRBV30 and TRBJ1-1; no reliable D call. CDR1 is GTSNPN and CDR2 is SVGIG in the germline V gene (reference sequence). V was pared by 0 bases and J by 5 bases, with 13 bases between. CDR3 length equals 14 residues.

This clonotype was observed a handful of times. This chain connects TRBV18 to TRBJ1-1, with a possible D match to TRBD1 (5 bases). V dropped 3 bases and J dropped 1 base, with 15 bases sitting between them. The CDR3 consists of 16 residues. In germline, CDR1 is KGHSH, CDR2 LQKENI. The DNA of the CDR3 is TGTGCCAGCTCACCCACAAAAGCGGGGGGGAACACTGAAGCTTTCTTT. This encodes CASSPTKAGGNTEAFF.

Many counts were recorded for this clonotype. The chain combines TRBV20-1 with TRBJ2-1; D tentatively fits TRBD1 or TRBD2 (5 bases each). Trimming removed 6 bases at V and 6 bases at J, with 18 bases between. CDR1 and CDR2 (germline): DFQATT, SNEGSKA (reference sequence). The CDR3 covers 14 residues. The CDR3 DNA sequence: TGCAGTGCCCGTCGAATGGGGGAACGCAATGAGCAGTTCTTC. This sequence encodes CSARRMGERNEQFF.

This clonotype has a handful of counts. CDR3: CASSPTSGKYNEQFF. In DNA, the CDR3 is TGTGCCAGCAGTCCGACTAGCGGGAAATACAATGAGCAGTTCTTC. The chain couples TRBV12-3 or TRBV12-4 to TRBJ2-1, with TRBD2 matching 11 bases. There are 15 residues in the CDR3. The V and J ends lost 5 bases and 4 bases, in that order; junction bases with no gene match: 4.

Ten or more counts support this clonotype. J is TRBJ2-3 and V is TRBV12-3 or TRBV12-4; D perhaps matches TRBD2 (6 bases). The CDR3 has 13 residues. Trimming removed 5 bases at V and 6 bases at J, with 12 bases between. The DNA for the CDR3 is TGTGCCAGCAGTCCTCCCGGGAGTGATACGCAGTATTTT. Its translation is CASSPPGSDTQYF.

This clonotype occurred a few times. CDR3 bases: TGTGCCAGCAGTACCCGGGACAGGGCGGGTCAGCCCCAGCATTTT. Its translation is CASSTRDRAGQPQHF. The chain carries TRBV28 and TRBJ1-5; TRBD1 matches at 9 bases. J lost 6 bases, V lost 5 bases, and 8 bases had no gene match. The CDR3 totals 15 residues. Germline V lookup: CDR1 MDHEN, CDR2 SYDVKM.

CDR3 residues: CSASLASGGGTDTQYF. In nucleotides, the CDR3 is TGCAGTGCTAGTCTGGCTAGCGGGGGGGGGACAGATACGCAGTATTTT. The chain carries TRBV20-1 and TRBJ2-3; the match to TRBD2 covers 12 bases. In germline, CDR1 is DFQATT, CDR2 SNEGSKA (reference sequence). J lost 3 bases, V lost 3 bases, and 7 bases had no gene match. CDR3 length: 16 amino acids.

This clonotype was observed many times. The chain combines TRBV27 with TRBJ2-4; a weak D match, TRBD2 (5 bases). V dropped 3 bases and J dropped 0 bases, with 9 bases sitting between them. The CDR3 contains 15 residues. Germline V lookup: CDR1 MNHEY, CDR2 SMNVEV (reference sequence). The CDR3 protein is CASSFLRGAKNIQYF. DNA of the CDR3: TGTGCCAGCAGTTTCCTTCGGGGAGCCAAAAACATTCAGTACTTC.

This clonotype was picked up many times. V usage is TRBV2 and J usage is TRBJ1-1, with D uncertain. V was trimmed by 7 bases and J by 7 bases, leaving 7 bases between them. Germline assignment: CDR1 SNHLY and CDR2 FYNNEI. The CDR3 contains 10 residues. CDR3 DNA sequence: TGTGCCAGCAAACGGTTTGAAGCTTTCTTT. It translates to CASKRFEAFF.